This T cell receptor beta chain was captured in a study of T cells in Graves' hyperthyroidism and ophthalmopathy. Study-wide findings and caveats: A 13 V-J model separated ophthalmopathy from stable hyperthyroidism. Also found in blood were most expanded thyroid clonotypes above 0.001.

TCR beta CDR3 sequences were amplified from RNA transcripts. The TCR CDR3 was amplified in a first-round RT-PCR using the HTBI primer set. TCRdb reprocessed the multiplex PCR reads via MiXCR and lists one record per CDR3 protein. Of more than 500,000 distinct CDR3 sequences listed, roughly 14% were seen once; the top ten hold approximately 4.3%. Patients with uncontrolled infections, other autoimmune diseases, pregnancy or lactation were excluded. Per the germline V gene, CDR1 is MNHNS and CDR2 is SASEGT. V lost 8 bases and J 4 bases, leaving 15 bases between the germline ends. The CDR3 is 13 residues long. In regard to this clonotype: No antigen is known for it.

The clonotype was recovered from a woman in her forties with Graves' ophthalmopathy. The source material was blood. The chain is built from TRBV6-1 and TRBJ2-7; D is possibly TRBD1 (6 bases). The CDR3 sequence is CASGGEGPYEQYF. CDR3 bases: TGTGCCAGCGGGGGCGAAGGGCCTTACGAGCAGTACTTC.